Listed below are T cell receptor beta chains from one sample, sequenced in a study of T cells in Graves' hyperthyroidism and ophthalmopathy. TCRdb re-analysed the multiplex PCR reads in MiXCR, keeping a single row per CDR3 protein. The profile shows over 250,000 distinct CDR3 sequences, around 15% of them singletons. The source material was blood. All receptors come from a woman in her thirties or forties with Graves' ophthalmopathy. CDR3s include the opening cysteine and the closing phenylalanine or tryptophan. The D gene is left open where the match is weak. For some rows the clone size is stated as once, few or many, or as a class when expanded; others skip it.

size	J	D	V	CDR3	DNA
NA	TRBJ1-5	NA	TRBV7-2	CASSLDADQPQHF	TGTGCCAGCAGCTTAGATGCAGATCAGCCCCAGCATTTT
NA	TRBJ1-3	NA	TRBV3-1	CASSQDRQAFGNTIYF	TGTGCCAGCAGCCAAGATCGGCAGGCCTTTGGAAACACCATATATTTT
few	TRBJ1-2	TRBD1	TRBV4-1	CASSHWTGRVDGYTF	TGCGCCAGCAGCCATTGGACAGGGAGGGTGGATGGCTACACCTTC
many	TRBJ1-1	TRBD1	TRBV27	CASSLGGDRGGNTEAFF	TGTGCCAGCAGTTTAGGAGGGGACAGGGGAGGGAACACTGAAGCTTTCTTT
many	TRBJ1-6	TRBD1	TRBV18	CASSPGTGDNNSPLHF	TGTGCCAGCTCACCAGGGACAGGGGATAATAATTCACCCCTCCACTTT
many	TRBJ2-1	NA	TRBV7-2	CASSLGAYNEQFF	TGTGCCAGCAGCTTAGGGGCTTACAATGAGCAGTTCTTC
NA	TRBJ2-7	NA	TRBV7-9	CASSLGRGRTPYEQYF	TGTGCCAGCAGCCTGGGCAGGGGACGGACGCCCTACGAGCAGTACTTC
many	TRBJ1-4	NA	TRBV28	CASSWGTGEKLFF	TGTGCCAGCAGTTGGGGGACGGGTGAAAAACTGTTTTTT
many	TRBJ2-1	NA	TRBV28	CASSPRVQTLYNEQFF	TGTGCCAGCAGTCCGAGGGTACAGACACTTTACAATGAGCAGTTCTTC
many	TRBJ2-1	NA	TRBV7-2	CASSTQPGTYNEQFF	TGTGCCAGCAGCACGCAACCGGGTACCTACAATGAGCAGTTCTTC
NA	TRBJ2-3	TRBD1	TRBV5-1	CASSLAGTGGQDTQYF	TGCGCCAGCAGCCTGGCCGGGACAGGGGGACAAGATACGCAGTATTTT
many	TRBJ2-7	TRBD2	TRBV9	CASSVGGSGKSEQYF	TGTGCCAGCAGCGTAGGTGGTAGCGGGAAGTCCGAGCAGTACTTC
many	TRBJ1-2	NA	TRBV2	CASSLRPGAPVDGYTF	TGTGCCAGCAGTCTCCGGCCAGGGGCCCCAGTCGACGGCTACACCTTC
NA	TRBJ2-1	NA	TRBV4-1	CASSGGLKRLWNEQFF	TGCGCCAGCAGCGGGGGCCTCAAGCGGTTATGGAATGAGCAGTTCTTC
many	TRBJ2-6	NA	TRBV13	CASQVAGSGANVLTF	TGTGCCAGCCAAGTTGCGGGGTCTGGGGCCAACGTCCTGACTTTC
NA	TRBJ2-4	NA	TRBV25-1	CASSDRGALAKNIQYF	TGTGCCAGCAGTGACAGGGGGGCATTAGCCAAAAACATTCAGTACTTC
NA	TRBJ2-1	TRBD2	TRBV25-1	CASSATSGGYNEQFF	TGTGCTAGCAGTGCGACTAGCGGGGGATACAATGAGCAGTTCTTC
many	TRBJ2-1	NA	TRBV6-1	CATRSLAGRNEQFF	TGTGCCACCAGATCCCTAGCAGGAAGGAATGAGCAGTTCTTC
many	TRBJ1-2	NA	TRBV6-1	CASSAYVGSTF	TGTGCCAGCAGCGCGTATGTAGGGAGCACCTTC
NA	TRBJ2-2	NA	TRBV7-2	CASSLELAAKNTGELFF	TGTGCCAGCAGCCTCGAACTAGCTGCTAAGAACACCGGGGAGCTGTTTTTT
many	TRBJ2-7	NA	TRBV20-1	CSANLLARPYEQYF	TGCAGCGCGAATCTGCTCGCCCGACCCTACGAGCAGTACTTC